The rows below give T cell receptor beta chains drawn from one sample of a study of blood T cell repertoires in COVID-19. TCRdb's copy holds only in-frame clones and misses some; the assay was immunoSEQ multiplex PCR. There are tens of thousands of clones in the sample; 86% occur only once, and 2.5% to 3% lies in the top ten. The sample comprised peripheral blood. These receptors were taken from a man at least 80 years old with acute or convalescent COVID-19. Each CDR3 is given with its conserved first and last residue. A D gene is named only where the DNA matches it firmly. A row's size may be missing; if present it is once, few, many or a size class.

clone size,D gene,J gene,V gene,CDR3 protein,CDR3 DNA
once,TRBD1,TRBJ2-1,TRBV6-4,CASSLLARGQGGNEQFF,TGTGCCAGCAGCCTCCTTGCGAGGGGACAGGGGGGGAATGAGCAGTTCTTC
-,-,TRBJ2-5,TRBV12-3/TRBV12-4,CASGQDYLLTQYF,TGTGCCAGCGGTCAGGACTACCTCCTGACCCAGTACTTC
-,TRBD1,TRBJ1-5,TRBV30,CAASGTVNQPQHF,TGTGCCGCGTCCGGGACAGTCAATCAGCCCCAGCATTTT
few,TRBD1,TRBJ2-7,TRBV7-2,CASSLDRTDEQYF,TGTGCCAGCAGCTTGGACAGGACTGACGAGCAGTACTTC
once,TRBD1,TRBJ1-5,TRBV4-3,CASSQEGTGDQPQHF,TGCGCCAGCAGCCAAGAAGGGACAGGGGATCAGCCCCAGCATTTT
-,TRBD2,TRBJ2-5,TRBV5-4,CASSPKGKRGAGETQYF,TGTGCCAGCAGCCCGAAGGGAAAGCGGGGGGCGGGAGAGACCCAGTACTTC
-,TRBD1,TRBJ2-3,TRBV19,CASSTGTVADTQYF,TGTGCCAGTAGTACCGGGACAGTAGCAGATACGCAGTATTTT
-,-,TRBJ2-7,TRBV9,CASSGNRDSTREQYF,TGTGCCAGCAGCGGAAACCGGGACTCGACGAGGGAGCAGTACTTC
-,TRBD1,TRBJ2-7,TRBV18,CASSPTGTGPYEQYF,TGTGCCAGCTCACCCACCGGGACAGGGCCCTACGAGCAGTACTTC
-,TRBD1,TRBJ1-1,TRBV2,CASSPDRGRAEAFF,TGTGCCAGCAGTCCTGACAGGGGGCGGGCTGAAGCTTTCTTT
-,-,TRBJ2-7,TRBV11-2,CASSSIRGYEQYF,TGTGCCAGCAGCTCTATCAGGGGCTACGAGCAGTACTTC
-,-,TRBJ1-2,TRBV4-3,CASSFRGYGYTF,TGCGCCAGCAGCTTTAGGGGTTATGGCTACACCTTC
once,TRBD1,TRBJ2-1,TRBV14,CASSGQAYNEQFF,TGTGCCAGCTCGGGACAGGCCTACAATGAGCAGTTCTTC
-,-,TRBJ2-1,TRBV28,CASRAGTAGNNEQFF,TGTGCCAGCAGGGCCGGGACGGCGGGGAACAATGAGCAGTTCTTC
-,TRBD2,TRBJ2-1,TRBV5-1,CASSLVRGGHNEQFF,TGCGCCAGCAGCTTGGTTCGGGGGGGCCACAATGAGCAGTTCTTC
-,TRBD1,TRBJ1-2,TRBV5-1,CASSIGQVSDGYTF,TGCGCCAGCAGCATAGGACAGGTTTCCGACGGCTACACCTTC
few,TRBD2,TRBJ2-7,TRBV4-3,CASSQATSGSYEQYF,TGCGCCAGCAGCCAAGCGACTAGCGGGTCCTACGAGCAGTACTTC
-,-,TRBJ2-7,TRBV18,CASSSSPGSHEQYF,TGTGCCAGCTCATCATCACCAGGGTCCCACGAGCAGTACTTC
-,-,TRBJ1-1,TRBV10-3,CAISDWEGAEAFF,TGTGCCATCAGTGATTGGGAAGGGGCTGAAGCTTTCTTT
-,-,TRBJ1-3,TRBV6-1,CASSERAGYRNTIYF,TGTGCCAGCAGTGAACGGGCAGGGTATCGAAACACCATATATTTT
once,-,TRBJ1-1,TRBV11-3,CASSLSGAPVTEAFF,TGTGCCAGCAGCTTATCTGGGGCTCCTGTCACTGAAGCTTTCTTT
-,-,TRBJ1-1,TRBV5-1,CASRETVNSEAFF,TGCGCCAGCAGAGAAACAGTGAACAGTGAAGCTTTCTTT
-,TRBD1,TRBJ1-2,TRBV3-1/TRBV3-2,CASSQSPLQGPYGYTF,TGTGCCAGCAGCCAAAGCCCCCTACAGGGGCCCTATGGCTACACCTTC
once,-,TRBJ2-3,TRBV7-2,CASSSRQLSTDTQYF,TGTGCCAGCAGTTCCCGACAGCTCAGCACAGATACGCAGTATTTT
-,TRBD2,TRBJ2-1,TRBV9,CASSALPGLAQYNEQFF,TGTGCCAGCAGCGCACTCCCTGGACTAGCGCAATACAATGAGCAGTTCTTC
-,-,TRBJ2-1,TRBV4-2,CASSQAGLPDNEQFF,TGTGCCAGCAGCCAAGCAGGCTTACCCGACAATGAGCAGTTCTTC
-,-,TRBJ2-7,TRBV10-3,CAISAGIYEQYF,TGTGCCATCAGTGCGGGAATCTACGAGCAGTACTTC
-,-,TRBJ1-3,TRBV7-6,CASSLTAIHSGNTIYF,TGTGCCAGCAGCCTAACAGCTATCCACTCTGGAAACACCATATATTTT
-,TRBD1,TRBJ1-2,TRBV7-6,CASSSVPGGKVDGYTF,TGTGCCAGCAGCTCTGTACCAGGGGGCAAGGTTGATGGCTACACCTTC
once,TRBD1,TRBJ1-1,TRBV6-2/TRBV6-3,CASSFGLQGGGTEAFF,TGTGCCAGCAGTTTCGGCCTTCAGGGGGGAGGCACTGAAGCTTTCTTT
once,TRBD1,TRBJ1-5,TRBV5-6,CASSFRTGGASNQPQHF,TGTGCCAGCAGCTTCCGGACAGGGGGCGCGAGCAATCAGCCCCAGCATTTT
-,TRBD1,TRBJ1-1,TRBV18,CASSPQGATEAFF,TGTGCCAGCTCTCCACAGGGGGCCACTGAAGCTTTCTTT
-,TRBD1,TRBJ1-5,TRBV16,CASSQSVRDRGLNQPQHF,TGTGCCAGCAGCCAATCCGTGCGGGACAGGGGGCTGAATCAGCCCCAGCATTTT
-,TRBD2,TRBJ2-5,TRBV9,CASSLSGETQYF,TGTGCCAGCTCCCTTAGCGGGGAGACCCAGTACTTC
-,TRBD1,TRBJ2-7,TRBV27,CASSSHRGHSYEQYF,TGTGCCAGCAGTTCCCACAGGGGACATTCCTACGAGCAGTACTTC
-,-,TRBJ1-5,TRBV6-2/TRBV6-3,CASSYLRAEQPQHF,TGTGCCAGCAGTTACCTCAGGGCAGAGCAGCCCCAGCATTTT
-,TRBD2,TRBJ2-2,TRBV9,CASSVLSGGAPGELFF,TGTGCCAGCAGCGTTCTTAGCGGGGGGGCCCCCGGGGAGCTGTTTTTT
-,TRBD1,TRBJ1-5,TRBV5-1,CASSLEQGAGQPQHF,TGCGCCAGCAGCTTGGAACAGGGGGCAGGCCAGCCCCAGCATTTT
-,-,TRBJ2-7,TRBV9,CASSVGAGLSYEQYF,TGTGCCAGCAGCGTAGGGGCAGGTCTCTCCTACGAGCAGTACTTC
once,-,TRBJ2-3,TRBV7-6,CASSLVVSGVGDTQYF,TGTGCCAGCAGCTTAGTTGTGTCGGGGGTAGGGGATACGCAGTATTTT
-,TRBD1,TRBJ2-5,TRBV6-5,CASRPGDRAETQYF,TGTGCCAGCAGACCGGGGGACAGGGCAGAGACCCAGTACTTC
-,-,TRBJ1-3,TRBV10-1,CATRGGAPSSGNTIYF,TGCGCCACCCGAGGGGGGGCCCCCTCCTCTGGAAACACCATATATTTT
-,TRBD2,TRBJ2-1,TRBV20-1,CSASSGLAGPYNEQFF,TGCAGTGCTAGTTCCGGACTAGCGGGGCCCTACAATGAGCAGTTCTTC
-,-,TRBJ2-3,TRBV14,CASSRPTGNTDTQYF,TGTGCCAGCAGCCGCCCGACGGGGAACACAGATACGCAGTATTTT
once,-,TRBJ1-6,TRBV19,CASRNDRQYSPLHF,TGTGCCAGTAGAAACGACAGACAATATTCACCCCTCCACTTT
-,-,TRBJ2-5,TRBV2,CASSEVDWMGETQYF,TGTGCCAGCAGTGAGGTGGACTGGATGGGAGAGACCCAGTACTTC
-,-,TRBJ2-7,TRBV9,CASSPRVSHEQYF,TGTGCCAGCAGCCCCAGGGTTTCCCACGAGCAGTACTTC
-,TRBD1,TRBJ1-4,TRBV18,CASSLDRGNNEKLFF,TGTGCCAGCTCACTCGACAGGGGAAATAATGAAAAACTGTTTTTT
-,TRBD1,TRBJ1-2,TRBV3-1/TRBV3-2,CASSPRDRGPLIYGYTF,TGTGCCAGCAGCCCCCGGGACAGGGGGCCCCTCATATATGGCTACACCTTC
-,-,TRBJ1-2,TRBV25-1,CASSSGAKGYTF,TGTGCCAGCAGCAGCGGGGCGAAGGGCTACACCTTC
-,TRBD1,TRBJ1-3,TRBV2,CASSGQGGTIYF,TGTGCCAGCAGTGGACAGGGAGGCACCATATATTTT
-,-,TRBJ1-2,TRBV27,CASGKTSGFYTF,TGTGCCAGCGGAAAGACGTCGGGATTCTACACCTTC
-,-,TRBJ1-6,TRBV25-1,CASSEGHINSPLHF,TGTGCCAGCAGTGAAGGACATATTAATTCACCCCTCCACTTT
once,-,TRBJ1-5,TRBV4-1,CASSPEPAITSVGGQPQHF,TGCGCCAGCAGCCCCGAACCCGCTATTACTTCAGTAGGAGGTCAGCCCCAGCATTTT
-,TRBD1,TRBJ1-6,TRBV7-2,CASSLALPGTGGSPLHF,TGTGCCAGCAGCTTAGCCTTGCCCGGGACAGGAGGCTCACCCCTCCACTTT
-,-,TRBJ2-1,TRBV29-1,CSVARDNEQFF,TGCAGCGTTGCCAGGGACAATGAGCAGTTCTTC
-,-,TRBJ1-2,TRBV2,CATKGGEPNYGYTF,TGTGCCACTAAAGGAGGGGAACCTAACTATGGCTACACCTTC
-,TRBD2,TRBJ2-7,TRBV19,CASSIGFASGGTSYEQYF,TGTGCCAGTAGTATCGGTTTTGCGAGCGGGGGGACCTCCTACGAGCAGTACTTC
-,TRBD2,TRBJ2-1,TRBV7-3,CASRPPGLGTSEQFF,TGTGCCAGCAGGCCCCCGGGACTAGGGACCAGTGAGCAGTTCTTC